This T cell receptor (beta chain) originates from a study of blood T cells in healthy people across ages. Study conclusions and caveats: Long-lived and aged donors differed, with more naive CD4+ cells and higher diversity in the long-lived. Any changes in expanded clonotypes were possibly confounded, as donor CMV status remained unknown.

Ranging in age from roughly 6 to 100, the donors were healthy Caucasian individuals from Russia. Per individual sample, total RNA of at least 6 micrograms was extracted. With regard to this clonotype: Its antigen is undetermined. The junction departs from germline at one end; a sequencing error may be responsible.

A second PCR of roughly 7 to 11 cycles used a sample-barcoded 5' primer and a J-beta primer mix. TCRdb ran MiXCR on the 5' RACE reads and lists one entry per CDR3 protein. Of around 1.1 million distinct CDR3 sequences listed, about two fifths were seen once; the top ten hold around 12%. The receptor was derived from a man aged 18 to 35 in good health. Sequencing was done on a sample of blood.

The CDR3 is CASGPRGASATQYF. The CDR3 DNA reads as TGCGCTAGTGGGCCCCGAGGGGCATCAGCTACGCAGTATTTT. The chain is built from TRBV12-5 and TRBJ2-3; D tentatively reads TRBD1 or TRBD2 (5 bases each). This CDR3 region has 14 residues. Germline V gives CDR1 LGHNT, CDR2 FRNRAP.